The 2 T cell receptor beta chains in this list originate from one sample, sequenced in a study of CD8+CD57+ T cells in acquired aplastic anemia. Those patients picked for sequencing had displayed CD8+CD57+ cell expansion on flow cytometry. Genomic DNA constituted the template upon which TCR beta VDJ and CDR3 profiling was performed. TCRdb re-called the reads with MiXCR, one entry per CDR3 protein. Of about 200,000 distinct CDR3 sequences listed, about 62% are singletons. The sequenced sample consisted of sorted CD4+, CD8+, or CD8+CD57+ T cells (not recorded which) from PBMCs. The receptors were sampled from a human donor with aplastic anemia.

The chain links TRBV15 to TRBJ2-7; 9 bases agree with TRBD1. J gave up 1 base and V 3 bases, and 7 bases lay outside the gene matches. Germline V gives CDR1 LNHNV, CDR2 YYDKDF (reference sequence). There are 16 residues in the CDR3. The CDR3 DNA is TGTGCCACCAGCAGCCTTGCCGGACAGGGGTCCTACGAGCAGTACTTC. It translates to CATSSLAGQGSYEQYF.

The chain couples TRBV5-4 to TRBJ1-2; no definite D call. This CDR3 has 12 amino acids. Germline assignment: CDR1 SGHNT and CDR2 YYREEE (reference sequence). Deletions cut 10 bases from V and 2 bases from J, with 12 bases between. The CDR3, as DNA: TGTGCCTACGGGGAGGGAAACTATGGCTACACCTTC. Protein product: CAYGEGNYGYTF.